These 31 T cell receptor beta chains were all obtained from the same sample, sequenced in a study of lymphopenia after photon versus proton radiotherapy. Sequencing was performed with immunoSEQ multiplex PCR; in TCRdb, only in-frame clones are kept and a portion is missing. The sample has 150,000 to 200,000 clones, approximately 86% seen once. The specimen comprised peripheral blood, sampled from a patient treated with photon-based radiotherapy. Receptor source: a man between 45 and 60 years old with gastric cancer.

This chain links TRBV10-3 with TRBJ1-1; D call uncertain. The CDR3 runs to 14 residues. CDR1 is ENHRY and CDR2 is SYGVKD in the germline V gene. Trimming shortened V by 2 bases and J by 3 bases, and 10 bases separated the two germline ends. As DNA, the CDR3 is TGTGCCATCAGTGAGAGGGCGGATTACACTGAAGCTTTCTTT. Amino acid sequence: CAISERADYTEAFF.

The chain recombines TRBV5-4 with TRBJ2-3; TRBD2 aligns across 9 bases. The CDR3 has 16 amino acids. CDR1 SGHNT and CDR2 YYREEE come from the germline V gene (reference sequence). V was pared by 4 bases and J by 5 bases, with 11 bases of the junction left unmatched. The CDR3 sequence is CASSQDHSGRGDTQYF. Here the CDR3 DNA reads TGTGCCAGCAGCCAGGACCATAGCGGGAGAGGAGATACGCAGTATTTT.

V and J are TRBV7-8 and TRBJ2-7; unclear D gene. The V gene lost 1 base and the J gene lost 7 bases, with 5 bases spanning the gap. This CDR3 contains 11 residues. CDR1 and CDR2 (germline): SGHVS, FQNEAQ. CDR3 bases: TGTGCCAGCAGCTTAGTTGGGGAGCAGTACTTC. Translation gives CASSLVGEQYF.

The genes are TRBV5-1 and TRBJ2-5, with 10 bases aligning to TRBD2. The V segment lost 1 base and the J segment 5 bases; nucleotides outside the gene matches: 8. The CDR3 sequence is 16 residues long. From germline, CDR1 is SGHRS and CDR2 YFSETQ. The CDR3 DNA follows: TGCGCCAGCAGCTTGACTAGCGGGATCGATAGGGAGACCCAGTACTTC. Encoded protein: CASSLTSGIDRETQYF.

This chain links TRBV5-1 with TRBJ2-7, with D hard to call. This CDR3 has 14 residues. In germline, CDR1 is SGHRS, CDR2 YFSETQ. V lost 0 bases and J 3 bases, leaving 10 bases between the germline ends. DNA for the CDR3: TGCGCCAGCAGCTTGGACCCGTCGGGCTACGAGCAGTACTTC. Encoded protein: CASSLDPSGYEQYF.

The chain employs TRBV5-4 and TRBJ2-5; 8 bases agree with TRBD1. The germline V gene has CDR1 SGHNT and CDR2 YYREEE (reference sequence). V was clipped by 2 bases and J by 5 bases; unmatched bases: 8. CDR3 length: 15 residues. CDR3 region: CASSFRTGQGETQYF. CDR3 in DNA: TGTGCCAGCAGCTTTCGGACAGGGCAGGGGGAGACCCAGTACTTC.

V usage is TRBV27 and J usage is TRBJ1-2, with D unclear. Trimming shortened V by 5 bases and J by 3 bases, and 10 bases separated the two germline ends. The CDR3 has 13 amino acids. Looked up from germline, CDR1 is MNHEY and CDR2 is SMNVEV (reference sequence). The CDR3 nucleotides are TGTGCCAGCAGTCTCGGCCAGCACTATGGCTACACCTTC. It specifies CASSLGQHYGYTF.

The chain is built from TRBV2 and TRBJ2-3, with D maybe TRBD2 (5 bases). The CDR3 sequence is 17 residues long. With 3 bases removed from V and 0 bases from J, the gap between germline ends came to 16 bases. Germline lookup yields CDR1 SNHLY and CDR2 FYNNEI. CDR3 DNA sequence: TGTGCCAGCAGTGAGGGAGAGCGGAGAGCTAGCACAGATACGCAGTATTTT. This translates into CASSEGERRASTDTQYF.

The CDR3 loop reads CASSQDTSGGELFF. CDR3 sequence (DNA): TGCGCCAGCAGCCAAGACACCTCCGGCGGGGAGCTGTTTTTT. The rearrangement links TRBV4-3 to TRBJ2-2; D is unclear. Germline V gives CDR1 LGHNA, CDR2 YSLEER. The CDR3 totals 14 residues. V was cut by 0 bases and J by 7 bases, with 9 bases left in between.

The CDR3, as DNA: TGTGCCAGTAGTGAGGACAGGGGGCATCAGCCCCAGCATTTT. Protein product: CASSEDRGHQPQHF. The chain joins TRBV19 to TRBJ1-5, with 11 bases matching TRBD1. Per germline, CDR1 LNHDA and CDR2 SQIVND (reference sequence). The CDR3 is 14 amino acids. J lost 5 bases, V lost 5 bases, and 2 bases had no gene match.

The chain uses TRBV9 and TRBJ2-1; TRBD2 might be the D (6 bases). The CDR3 covers 17 residues. V gave up 0 bases and J gave up 2 bases, with 15 bases separating them. Germline V CDR1 and CDR2: SGDLS, YYNGEE. The CDR3 spells CASSVDPAGSPYNEQFF. The CDR3 coding sequence is TGTGCCAGCAGCGTAGACCCCGCCGGGAGCCCCTACAATGAGCAGTTCTTC.

A note on this clone: This sample includes further DNA sequences coding for the same CDR3. This chain links TRBV19 with TRBJ2-5; 7 positions agree with TRBD1. Germline lookup yields CDR1 LNHDA and CDR2 SQIVND (reference sequence). The CDR3 is made up of 14 amino acids. With V trimmed by 5 bases and J by 0 bases, 3 bases remained unmatched. CDR3 in DNA: TGTGCCAGTAGTCGGACAGGAAACCAAGAGACCCAGTACTTC. As protein: CASSRTGNQETQYF.

This rearrangement joins TRBV7-9 to TRBJ2-1, with 10 nucleotides matching TRBD2. This CDR3 region has 15 residues. Germline-derived CDR1 and CDR2 are SEHNR and FQNEAQ (reference sequence). Losses at the gene ends were 5 bases for V and 4 bases for J; bases not matched to a gene: 5. The CDR3 DNA is TGTGCCAGCAGCCCACTAGCGGGACAATACAATGAGCAGTTCTTC. Translating gives CASSPLAGQYNEQFF.

V is TRBV28 and J is TRBJ1-2; 8 nucleotides line up with TRBD1. Germline trimming cut 6 bases from V and 2 bases from J; bases unmatched to any gene: 8. This CDR3 is 15 amino acids long. CDR1 MDHEN and CDR2 SYDVKM come from the germline V gene. The CDR3 protein is CASRLGTGGNYGYTF. For the CDR3, the DNA is TGTGCCAGCAGGTTGGGTACAGGGGGAAACTATGGCTACACCTTC.

The rearrangement links TRBV5-6 to TRBJ1-5, with 9 bases lining up with TRBD1. Germline values: CDR1 SGHDT, CDR2 YYEEEE. The CDR3 is 15 amino acids. V lost 1 base and J lost 5; bases outside the gene matches: 4. The CDR3 nucleotides are TGTGCCAGCAGCTTGTGGGACAGGGATGATCAGCCCCAGCATTTT. Its translation: CASSLWDRDDQPQHF.

The chain combines TRBV11-2 with TRBJ1-3; no clear D gene. This CDR3 is 17 amino acids long. Per the germline V gene, CDR1 is SGHAT and CDR2 is FQNNGV. V was trimmed by 5 bases and J by 0 bases, leaving 17 bases between them. DNA of the CDR3: TGTGCCAGCAGCGGGCAAAACGGACGGCGCTCTGGAAACACCATATATTTT. Its translation is CASSGQNGRRSGNTIYF. Based on the CDR3 plus reference TRBV11-2 and TRBJ1-3, the full variable domain is EAGVAQSPRYKIIEKRQSVAFWCNPISGHATLYWYQQILGQGPKLLIQFQNNGVVDDSQLPKDRFSAERLKGVDSTLKIQPAKLEDSAVYLCASSGQNGRRSGNTIYFGEGSWLTVV.

CDR3 sequence reads: CASSLRQGGAGELFF. In DNA, the CDR3 is TGTGCCAGCAGCTTGCGACAGGGAGGAGCCGGGGAGCTGTTTTTT. This chain joins TRBV5-4 and TRBJ2-2; possible D gene TRBD1, 7 bases. CDR3 size: 15 residues. The V end was cut by 1 base, the J end by 6 bases, with 13 bases between. Germline-derived CDR1 and CDR2 are SGHNT and YYREEE (reference sequence).

The chain links TRBV5-1 to TRBJ2-3; 13 nucleotides match TRBD2. With V trimmed by 4 bases and J by 4 bases, 18 bases remained unmatched. CDR3 length: 20 residues. The germline V gene has CDR1 SGHRS and CDR2 YFSETQ. The DNA for the CDR3 is TGCGCCAGCAGCGACTGGCCACTAGCGGGAGGGACCGGCGACCCAGATACGCAGTATTTT. Protein: CASSDWPLAGGTGDPDTQYF. The full variable domain, completed using reference TRBV5-1 and TRBJ2-3, is KAGVTQTPRYLIKTRGQQVTLSCSPISGHRSVSWYQQTPGQGLQFLFEYFSETQRNKGNFPGRFSGRQFSNSRSEMNVSTLELGDSALYLCASSDWPLAGGTGDPDTQYFGPGTRLTVL.

The rearrangement uses TRBV7-2 and TRBJ2-7; 10 bases align to TRBD2. With 1 base clipped from V and 3 bases from J, the junction kept 6 bases outside the gene matches. CDR3 length: 16 amino acids. The germline V gene has CDR1 SGHTA and CDR2 FQGNSA. CDR3 sequence: CASSLELAGISYEQYF. The CDR3 coding sequence is TGTGCCAGCAGCTTAGAACTAGCGGGAATAAGCTACGAGCAGTACTTC.

This chain joins TRBV30 and TRBJ1-3, with D hard to call. The CDR3 is made up of 14 amino acids. Trimming took off 3 bases at V and 2 bases at J, with 11 bases between the two ends. Germline CDR1 GTSNPN, CDR2 SVGIG (reference sequence). The CDR3 loop reads CAWRIGSTGNTIYF. In DNA, the CDR3 is TGTGCCTGGAGGATCGGGTCAACTGGAAACACCATATATTTT.

The chain couples TRBV28 to TRBJ2-4; D unclear. This CDR3 is 14 amino acids long. Germline CDR1 reads MDHEN; CDR2 reads SYDVKM. The V gene lost 9 bases and the J gene lost 3 bases, with 15 bases spanning the gap. CDR3: CASTGGPNKNIQYF. CDR3 coding DNA: TGTGCCAGTACGGGTGGGCCGAACAAAAACATTCAGTACTTC.

The genes are TRBV7-9 and TRBJ1-1, with D unclear. V lost 8 bases and J 3 bases, leaving 13 bases between the germline ends. Germline V lookup: CDR1 SEHNR, CDR2 FQNEAQ (reference sequence). The CDR3 runs to 13 residues. The CDR3 region has the DNA TGTGCCAGCTCGCAGGATGGGGACACTGAAGCTTTCTTT. Protein product: CASSQDGDTEAFF.

This clone was detected a few times. The chain combines TRBV15 with TRBJ1-2; D is perhaps TRBD1 (5 bases). Trimming took off 4 bases at V and 1 base at J, with 10 bases between the two ends. Germline loops: CDR1 LNHNV, CDR2 YYDKDF (reference sequence). This CDR3 has 14 residues. CDR3 amino acids: CATSKGTNNYGYTF. CDR3 DNA sequence: TGTGCCACCAGCAAGGGGACGAATAACTATGGCTACACCTTC.

V and J are TRBV7-9 and TRBJ2-7; 8 bases fit TRBD2. The CDR3 runs 14 residues. The germline CDR1 and CDR2 sequences are SEHNR and FQNEAQ (reference sequence). Losses at the gene ends were 7 bases for V and 2 bases for J; bases not matched to a gene: 7. CDR3 in amino acids: CASKDSGLAYEQYF. The CDR3 DNA reads TGTGCCAGCAAGGATTCGGGACTAGCCTACGAGCAGTACTTC.

The chain carries TRBV18 and TRBJ2-7; D might be TRBD2 (6 bases). V was pared by 3 bases and J by 7 bases, with 16 bases between. Germline V CDR1 and CDR2: KGHSH, LQKENI. This CDR3 is built from 14 residues. The CDR3 sequence is CASSPGTSGTEQYF. The DNA for the CDR3 is TGTGCCAGCTCACCCGGGACTTCTGGCACGGAGCAGTACTTC.

This clone has a handful of counts. V gene TRBV27 combines with J gene TRBJ1-2, with D possibly TRBD1 on 6 matching bases. The CDR3 consists of 15 residues. Trimming pared 1 base from V and 4 bases from J, leaving 13 bases between. The germline V gene has CDR1 MNHEY and CDR2 SMNVEV (reference sequence). The CDR3 sequence is CASSLFPGQIYGYTF. DNA of the CDR3: TGTGCCAGCAGTTTATTCCCAGGACAGATCTATGGCTACACCTTC.

The chain couples TRBV5-1 to TRBJ2-7; TRBD1 is a possible D gene (6 bases). The CDR3 covers 14 residues. The V end lost 1 base, the J end lost 5 bases, and 13 bases lay between the germline ends. Germline V lookup: CDR1 SGHRS, CDR2 YFSETQ. CDR3 nucleotide sequence: TGCGCCAGCAGCTTGTCTGGGGGCCTCCACGAGCAGTACTTC. Amino acids: CASSLSGGLHEQYF.

The chain uses TRBV6-1 and TRBJ2-7; 10 bases match TRBD1. The germline V gene has CDR1 MNHNS and CDR2 SASEGT. The V segment lost 7 bases and the J segment 2 bases; nucleotides outside the gene matches: 8. CDR3 length: 15 residues. CDR3 sequence: CASTQRGQGTYEQYF. CDR3 nucleotides: TGTGCCAGCACCCAAAGGGGACAGGGGACCTACGAGCAGTACTTC.

The chain joins TRBV7-3 to TRBJ2-1; no clear D gene. With 2 bases removed from V and 10 bases from J, the gap between germline ends came to 9 bases. Germline loops: CDR1 SGHTA, CDR2 FQGTGA. The CDR3 contains 12 residues. The DNA of the CDR3 is TGTGCCAGCAGCTTATACGGCACAGAGCAGTTCTTC. Its translation is CASSLYGTEQFF.

The rearrangement links TRBV6-6 to TRBJ2-7; TRBD1 is a possible D gene (5 bases). CDR1 and CDR2 from the germline V gene are MNHNY and SVGAGI (reference sequence). With 2 bases removed from V and 2 bases from J, the gap between germline ends came to 16 bases. The CDR3 length is 16 residues. CDR3 nucleotides: TGTGCCAGCAGTTACGGCAGGACAACTTTCACCTACGAGCAGTACTTC. Protein product: CASSYGRTTFTYEQYF.

The chain employs TRBV9 and TRBJ2-3; TRBD1 or TRBD2 may be the D gene (5 bases each). V gave up 4 bases and J gave up 1 base, with 13 bases separating them. The CDR3 has 15 residues. CDR1 and CDR2 from the germline V gene are SGDLS and YYNGEE. CDR3 loop: CASSTEGFGTDTQYF. The CDR3 DNA sequence: TGTGCCAGCAGCACCGAGGGGTTCGGCACAGATACGCAGTATTTT.